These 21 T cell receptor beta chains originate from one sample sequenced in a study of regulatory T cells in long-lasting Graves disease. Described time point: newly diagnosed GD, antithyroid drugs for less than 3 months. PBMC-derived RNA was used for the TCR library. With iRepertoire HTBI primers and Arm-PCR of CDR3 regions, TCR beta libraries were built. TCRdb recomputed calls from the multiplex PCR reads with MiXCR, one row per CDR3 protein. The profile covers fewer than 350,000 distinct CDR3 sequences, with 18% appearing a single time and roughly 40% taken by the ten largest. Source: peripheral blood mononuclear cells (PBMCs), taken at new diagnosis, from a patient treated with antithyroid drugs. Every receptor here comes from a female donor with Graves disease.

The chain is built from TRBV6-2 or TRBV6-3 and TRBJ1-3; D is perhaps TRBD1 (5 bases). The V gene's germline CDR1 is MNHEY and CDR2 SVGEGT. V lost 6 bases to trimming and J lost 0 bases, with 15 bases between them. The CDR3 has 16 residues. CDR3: CASRRDSGSSGNTIYF. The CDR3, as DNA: TGTGCCAGCAGACGAGACAGTGGGTCCTCTGGAAACACCATATATTTT.

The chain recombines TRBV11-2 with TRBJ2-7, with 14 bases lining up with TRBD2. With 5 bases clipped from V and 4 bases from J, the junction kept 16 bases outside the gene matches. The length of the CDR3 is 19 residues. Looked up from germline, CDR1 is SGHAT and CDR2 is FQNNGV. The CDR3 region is CASSLMGLAGAGPYYEQYF. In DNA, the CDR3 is TGTGCCAGCAGCCTCATGGGACTAGCGGGAGCAGGACCTTATTACGAGCAGTACTTC.

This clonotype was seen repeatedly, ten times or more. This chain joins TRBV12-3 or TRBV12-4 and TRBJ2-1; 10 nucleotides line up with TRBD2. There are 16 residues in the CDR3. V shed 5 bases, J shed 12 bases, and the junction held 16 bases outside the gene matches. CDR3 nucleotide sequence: TGTGCCAGCAGTACCGCTCTAGCGGGAGTTGCTAGGGCGCAGTTCTTC. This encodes CASSTALAGVARAQFF.

The CDR3 DNA reads as TGTGCCAGCAGCGTAGGGTCAGGGGCGGGACGGACCACAGATACGCAGTATTTT. It specifies CASSVGSGAGRTTDTQYF. V and J are TRBV9 and TRBJ2-3, with D perhaps matching TRBD1 or TRBD2 (6 bases each). Trimming took 0 bases from V and 2 from J, leaving 19 bases between them. Looked up from germline, CDR1 is SGDLS and CDR2 is YYNGEE. The CDR3 is made up of 18 amino acids.

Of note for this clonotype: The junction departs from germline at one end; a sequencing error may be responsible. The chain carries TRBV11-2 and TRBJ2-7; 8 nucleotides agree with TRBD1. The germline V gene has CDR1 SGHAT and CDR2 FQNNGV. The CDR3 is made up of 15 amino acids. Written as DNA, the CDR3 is TGCGCCAGCAGCCAAGAGCCAGGGGGCCTATACGAGCAGTACTTC. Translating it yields CASSQEPGGLYEQYF.

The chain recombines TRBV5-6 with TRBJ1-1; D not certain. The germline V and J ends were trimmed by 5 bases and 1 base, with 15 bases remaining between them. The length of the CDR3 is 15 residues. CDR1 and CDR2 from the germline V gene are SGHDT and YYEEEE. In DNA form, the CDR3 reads TGTGCCAGCAGGCAGGAGGAGGGAAGGAACACTGAAGCTTTCTTT. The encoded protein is CASRQEEGRNTEAFF.

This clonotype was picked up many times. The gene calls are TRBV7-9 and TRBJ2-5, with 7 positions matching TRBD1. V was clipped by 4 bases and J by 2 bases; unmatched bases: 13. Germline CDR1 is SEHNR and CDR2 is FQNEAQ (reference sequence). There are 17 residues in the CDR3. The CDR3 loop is CASSSLLGQRYQETQYF. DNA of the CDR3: TGTGCCAGCAGCTCCCTCTTGGGACAGCGTTATCAAGAGACCCAGTACTTC.

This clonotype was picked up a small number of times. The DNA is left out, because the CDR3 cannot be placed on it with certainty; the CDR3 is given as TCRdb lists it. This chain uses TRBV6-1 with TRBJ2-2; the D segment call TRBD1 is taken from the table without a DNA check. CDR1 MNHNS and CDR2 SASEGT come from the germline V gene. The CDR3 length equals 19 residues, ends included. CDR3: CASSERGVFGSRRAGELFF.

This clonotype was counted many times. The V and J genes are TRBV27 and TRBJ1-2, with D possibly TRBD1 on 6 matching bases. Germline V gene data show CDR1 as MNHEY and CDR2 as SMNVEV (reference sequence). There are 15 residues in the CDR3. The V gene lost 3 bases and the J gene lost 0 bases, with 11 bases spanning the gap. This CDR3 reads CASSFLGAPNYGYTF. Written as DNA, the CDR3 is TGTGCCAGCAGTTTCCTGGGGGCCCCTAACTATGGCTACACCTTC.

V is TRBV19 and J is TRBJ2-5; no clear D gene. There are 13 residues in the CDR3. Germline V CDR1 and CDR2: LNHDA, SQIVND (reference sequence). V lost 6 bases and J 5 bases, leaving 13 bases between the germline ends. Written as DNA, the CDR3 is TGTGCCAGTAGCCAATTTGGTGGGGAGACCCAGTACTTC. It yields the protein CASSQFGGETQYF.

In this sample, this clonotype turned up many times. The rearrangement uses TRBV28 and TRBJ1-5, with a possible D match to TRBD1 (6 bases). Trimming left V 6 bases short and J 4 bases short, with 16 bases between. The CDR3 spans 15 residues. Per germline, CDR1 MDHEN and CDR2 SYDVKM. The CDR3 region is CASSLRGGANQPQHF. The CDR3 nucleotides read TGTGCCAGCAGCCTTAGGGGGGGCGCGAATCAGCCCCAGCATTTT. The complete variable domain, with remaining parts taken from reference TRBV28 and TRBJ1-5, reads DVKVTQSSRYLVKRTGEKVFLECVQDMDHENMFWYRQDPGLGLRLIYFSYDVKMKEKGDIPEGYSVSREKKERFSLILESASTNQTSMYLCASSLRGGANQPQHFGDGTRLSIL.

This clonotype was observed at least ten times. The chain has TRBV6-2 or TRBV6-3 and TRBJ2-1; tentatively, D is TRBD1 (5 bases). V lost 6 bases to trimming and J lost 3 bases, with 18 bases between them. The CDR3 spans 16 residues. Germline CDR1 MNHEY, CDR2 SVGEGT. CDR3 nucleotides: TGTGCCAGCAGCATGGACACCAACCCTCTCTACAATGAGCAGTTCTTC. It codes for CASSMDTNPLYNEQFF.

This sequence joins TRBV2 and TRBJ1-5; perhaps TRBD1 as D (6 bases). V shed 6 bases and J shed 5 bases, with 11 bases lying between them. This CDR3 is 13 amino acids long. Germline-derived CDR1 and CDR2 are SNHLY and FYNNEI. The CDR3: CASRNWGHQPQHF. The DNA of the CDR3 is TGTGCCAGCAGGAACTGGGGGCATCAGCCCCAGCATTTT.

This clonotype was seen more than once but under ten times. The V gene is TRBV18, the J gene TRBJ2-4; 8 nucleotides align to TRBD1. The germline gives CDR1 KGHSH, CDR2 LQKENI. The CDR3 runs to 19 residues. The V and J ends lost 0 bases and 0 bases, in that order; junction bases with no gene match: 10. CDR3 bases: TGTGCCAGCTCACCACCTTGGGGGACAGGATCTTTAGCCAAAAACATTCAGTACTTC. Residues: CASSPPWGTGSLAKNIQYF.

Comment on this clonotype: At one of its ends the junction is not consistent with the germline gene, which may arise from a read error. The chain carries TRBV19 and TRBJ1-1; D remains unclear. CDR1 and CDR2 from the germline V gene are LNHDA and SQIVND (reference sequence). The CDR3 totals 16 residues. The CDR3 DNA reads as TGTGCCGGTAGTTCCTATAGAGACACGCGTTGGACTGAAGCTTTCTTT. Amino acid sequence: CAGSSYRDTRWTEAFF.

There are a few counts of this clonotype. CDR3 DNA: TGTGCCAGCAGCTTACTAGGGACGCCCGACGAGGGCAATCAGCCCCAGCATTTT. This gives the protein CASSLLGTPDEGNQPQHF. J is TRBJ1-5 and V is TRBV7-9; maybe TRBD1 (5 bases). CDR1 SEHNR and CDR2 FQNEAQ come from the germline V gene (reference sequence). Trimming removed 2 bases at V and 2 bases at J, with 19 bases between. The CDR3 totals 18 residues.

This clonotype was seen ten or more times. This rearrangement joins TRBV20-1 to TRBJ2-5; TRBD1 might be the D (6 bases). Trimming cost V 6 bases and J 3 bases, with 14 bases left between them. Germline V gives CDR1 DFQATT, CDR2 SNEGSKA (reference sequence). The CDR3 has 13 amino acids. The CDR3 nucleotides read TGCAGTGCATTACAGGGTGGGGAAGAGACCCAGTACTTC. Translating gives CSALQGGEETQYF.

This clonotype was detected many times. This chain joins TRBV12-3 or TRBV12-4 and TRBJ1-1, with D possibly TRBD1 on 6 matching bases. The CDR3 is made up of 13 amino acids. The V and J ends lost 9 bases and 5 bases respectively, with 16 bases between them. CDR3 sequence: CASNTGLGTEAFF. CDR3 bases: TGTGCCAGTAATACAGGGTTGGGAACTGAAGCTTTCTTT.

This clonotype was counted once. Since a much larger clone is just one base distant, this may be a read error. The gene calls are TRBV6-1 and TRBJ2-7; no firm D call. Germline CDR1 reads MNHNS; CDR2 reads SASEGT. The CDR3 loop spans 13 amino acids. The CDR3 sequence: CASSEVWPLHGIV. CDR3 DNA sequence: TGTGCCAGCAGTGAAGTGTGGCCGCTACATGGCATCGTC.

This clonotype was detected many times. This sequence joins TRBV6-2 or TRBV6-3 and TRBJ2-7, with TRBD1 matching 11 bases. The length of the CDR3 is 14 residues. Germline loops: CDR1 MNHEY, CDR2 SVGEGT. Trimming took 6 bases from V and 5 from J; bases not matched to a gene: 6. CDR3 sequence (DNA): TGTGCCAGCAGAACCCGGGACAGGGGGAACGAGCAGTACTTC. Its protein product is CASRTRDRGNEQYF.

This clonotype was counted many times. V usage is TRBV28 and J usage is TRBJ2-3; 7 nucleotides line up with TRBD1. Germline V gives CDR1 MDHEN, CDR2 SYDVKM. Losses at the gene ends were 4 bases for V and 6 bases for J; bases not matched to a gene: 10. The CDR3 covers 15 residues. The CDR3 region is CASSWGQTSVDTQYF. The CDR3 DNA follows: TGTGCCAGCAGTTGGGGACAGACCTCTGTTGATACGCAGTATTTT.